One T cell receptor (beta chain) is described in this entry. Profiling relied on immunoSEQ multiplex PCR, and the TCRdb table lists in-frame clones only, not all of them. The sample has approximately 210,000 clones, around four fifths seen once. Looked up from germline, CDR1 is SEHNR and CDR2 is FQNEAQ (reference sequence). V was pared by 2 bases and J by 6 bases, with 14 bases between. This CDR3 contains 15 residues. The sample is drawn from a study of blood T cell repertoires in COVID-19. The sequenced sample consisted of peripheral blood. The source of this sequence is an older woman with active or convalescent COVID-19. J is TRBJ2-1 and V is TRBV7-9; tentatively, D is TRBD2 (6 bases). CDR3 sequence reads: CASSLWEVGSNEQFF. As DNA, the CDR3 is TGTGCCAGCAGCTTATGGGAGGTCGGGAGCAATGAGCAGTTCTTC. Filled out from reference TRBV7-9 and TRBJ2-1, the complete variable domain reads DTGVSQNPRHKITKRGQNVTFRCDPISEHNRLYWYRQTLGQGPEFLTYFQNEAQLEKSRLLSDRFSAERPKGSFSTLEIQRTEQGDSAMYLCASSLWEVGSNEQFFGPGTRLTVL.